The present T cell receptor (beta chain) was sequenced within a study of regulatory T cells in long-lasting Graves disease. Study-level results: Patients whose Graves' disease persisted exhibited lower TCR diversity than those newly diagnosed.

The CDR3 extends over 13 amino acids. The V end lost 5 bases, the J end lost 7 bases, and 11 bases lay between the germline ends. Germline CDR1 MNHEY, CDR2 SMNVEV (reference sequence). Time point defined: newly diagnosed GD, antithyroid drugs for less than 3 months. Extracted PBMC RNA gave rise to the TCR library. Through Arm-PCR of CDR3 regions and iRepertoire HTBI primers, TCR beta libraries were built. TCRdb ran MiXCR on the multiplex PCR reads and lists one entry per CDR3 protein. The repertoire holds 450,000 to 650,000 distinct CDR3 sequences, with about 16% as singletons. A word on this clonotype: Its specificity is not known.

This sample was shared with a second study, whose subject was T cells in Graves' hyperthyroidism and ophthalmopathy. From that paper: Stable hyperthyroidism: no ophthalmopathy progression over 18 months of follow-up. Blood also held most thyroid clonotypes expanded beyond 0.001. Ophthalmopathy stood apart from stable hyperthyroidism in a 13 V-J model.

The material sequenced was peripheral blood mononuclear cells (PBMCs), taken at new diagnosis, from a patient treated with antithyroid drugs. This TCR was recovered from a woman in her forties or fifties with Graves disease. The gene calls are TRBV27 and TRBJ2-2, with a weak D call TRBD1 (5 bases). The CDR3 region has the DNA TGTGCCAGCAGTGTCAGGGTTGGCGGGGAGCTGTTTTTT. This encodes CASSVRVGGELFF.